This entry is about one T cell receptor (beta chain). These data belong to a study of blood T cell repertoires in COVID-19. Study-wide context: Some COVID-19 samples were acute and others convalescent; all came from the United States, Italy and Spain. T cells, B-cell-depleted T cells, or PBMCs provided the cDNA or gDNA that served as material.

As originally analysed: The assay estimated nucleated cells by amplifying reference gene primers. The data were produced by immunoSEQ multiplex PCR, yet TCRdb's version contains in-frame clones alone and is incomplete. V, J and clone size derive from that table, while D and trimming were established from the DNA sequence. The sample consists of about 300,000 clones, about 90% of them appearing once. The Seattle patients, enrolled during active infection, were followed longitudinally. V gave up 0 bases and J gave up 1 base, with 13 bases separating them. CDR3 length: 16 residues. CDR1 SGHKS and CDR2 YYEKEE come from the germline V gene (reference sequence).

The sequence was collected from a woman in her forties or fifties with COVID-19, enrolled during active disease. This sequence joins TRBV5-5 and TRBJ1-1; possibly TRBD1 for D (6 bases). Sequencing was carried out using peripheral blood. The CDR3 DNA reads TGTGCCAGCAGCTTGGGTTCGGGACAAGAGAACACTGAAGCTTTCTTT. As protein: CASSLGSGQENTEAFF.